The rows below give T cell receptor beta chains drawn from one sample of a study of T-cell memory formation after mild COVID-19. TCRdb re-derived calls from the 5' RACE reads in MiXCR, one entry per CDR3 protein. Of about 390,000 distinct CDR3 sequences listed, approximately 16% are singletons. Sequenced sample: PBMCs or a T cell subset sorted from them (not recorded which). The receptors come from a man younger than 35 who had mild COVID-19 (a few samples of this study predate the infection). Cell type and time point are not known. Both conserved end residues are part of each CDR3. D genes are given only for firm matches. Some rows mark clone size as missing; the rest say once, few, many or name a class of expanded clone.

D	V	size	J	CDR3	DNA
.	TRBV7-2	.	TRBJ2-1	CASSLNSGSLSYNEQFF	TGTGCCAGCAGCCTTAACTCAGGGAGCCTCTCCTACAATGAGCAGTTCTTC
TRBD1	TRBV7-2	many	TRBJ2-5	CASRDRGQETQYF	TGTGCCAGCAGGGACAGGGGGCAGGAGACCCAGTACTTC
TRBD1	TRBV24-1	few	TRBJ1-5	CATSDPGTGQPQHF	TGTGCCACCAGTGACCCCGGGACAGGCCAGCCCCAGCATTTT
.	TRBV12-5	few	TRBJ1-2	CASGVSSGRYTF	TGTGCTAGTGGTGTGAGCTCGGGTCGCTACACCTTC
.	TRBV6-6	many	TRBJ1-2	CASRGGENYGYTF	TGTGCCAGCAGGGGAGGGGAAAACTATGGCTACACCTTC
.	TRBV6-5	.	TRBJ1-1	CASTFGGNTEAFF	TGTGCCAGCACCTTCGGGGGGAACACTGAAGCTTTCTTT
.	TRBV7-2	many	TRBJ2-5	CASSPRTQLWETQYF	TGTGCCAGCAGCCCGCGGACACAGCTATGGGAGACCCAGTACTTC
.	TRBV2	.	TRBJ2-1	CASSERRTEYNEQFF	TGTGCCAGCAGTGAACGCCGGACAGAGTACAATGAGCAGTTCTTC
TRBD1	TRBV4-3	.	TRBJ1-3	CASSQDSGQSGNTIYF	TGCGCCAGCAGCCAAGATTCGGGACAGTCTGGAAACACCATATATTTT
.	TRBV4-1	many	TRBJ1-6	CASSHPVGGQGGLHF	TGCGCCAGCAGCCATCCAGTGGGCGGTCAAGGTGGCCTCCACTTT
.	TRBV18	.	TRBJ1-6	CASSPPANSPLHF	TGTGCCAGCTCACCACCGGCAAATTCACCCCTCCACTTT
TRBD2	TRBV4-2	few	TRBJ2-1	CASSQATSGGAQEQFF	TGTGCCAGCAGCCAGGCTACTAGCGGGGGGGCCCAAGAGCAGTTCTTC
TRBD2	TRBV6-5	.	TRBJ2-7	CASSFVLAGAIGVREQYF	TGTGCCAGCAGTTTCGTCCTAGCGGGGGCCATTGGGGTCCGCGAGCAGTACTTC
.	TRBV10-3	.	TRBJ2-3	CAISDLLPPQYF	TGTGCCATCAGTGATCTCCTTCCCCCGCAGTATTTT
TRBD1	TRBV10-3	few	TRBJ1-2	CATVGGQGIHGYTF	TGTGCCACGGTGGGAGGACAGGGGATCCATGGCTACACCTTC
.	TRBV7-9	few	TRBJ2-1	CASSFGLHNEQFF	TGTGCCAGCAGCTTCGGACTACACAATGAGCAGTTCTTC
TRBD2	TRBV28	.	TRBJ2-3	CASSLTSAGGADTQYF	TGTGCCAGCAGCCTCACTTCAGCGGGAGGCGCAGATACGCAGTATTTT
.	TRBV23-1	few	TRBJ2-5	CASSHERHLYQETQYF	TGCGCCAGCAGTCACGAACGACATTTGTACCAAGAGACCCAGTACTTC
TRBD2	TRBV10-3	.	TRBJ2-3	CAISGGDHLSTDTQYF	TGTGCCATCAGCGGGGGGGACCACCTAAGCACAGATACGCAGTATTTT
TRBD2	TRBV10-3	many	TRBJ2-3	CAISGSSGGYTDTQYF	TGTGCCATCAGTGGCTCTAGCGGGGGTTACACAGATACGCAGTATTTT
.	TRBV11-2	.	TRBJ1-2	CASSSPLNRNGYTF	TGTGCCAGCAGCTCCCCACTAAATCGGAATGGCTACACCTTC
.	TRBV12-3/TRBV12-4	many	TRBJ2-2	CASSLIGGELFF	TGTGCCAGCAGTTTAATTGGTGGGGAGCTGTTTTTT
.	TRBV7-9	few	TRBJ1-4	CASSPALDEKLFF	TGTGCCAGCAGCCCGGCTCTGGATGAAAAACTGTTTTTT
TRBD1	TRBV29-1	.	TRBJ2-1	CSGTGRSEQFF	TGCAGCGGGACAGGGCGTTCTGAGCAGTTCTTC
TRBD1	TRBV24-1	many	TRBJ2-7	CATRETGTGGAEAGYEQYF	TGTGCCACTCGCGAAACCGGGACAGGGGGCGCTGAGGCCGGTTACGAGCAGTACTTC
.	TRBV10-3	.	TRBJ1-1	CAISESAPLGTEAFF	TGTGCCATCAGTGAGTCGGCCCCATTGGGCACTGAAGCTTTCTTT
TRBD2	TRBV5-1	few	TRBJ2-1	CASSRGASGGAHEQFF	TGCGCCAGCAGCAGGGGAGCTAGCGGGGGGGCCCATGAGCAGTTCTTC
.	TRBV7-9	.	TRBJ1-1	CASSPHEGSDTEAFF	TGTGCCAGCAGCCCGCATGAAGGATCCGACACTGAAGCTTTCTTT
TRBD1	TRBV4-2	few	TRBJ1-5	CASSQDPGQGMTQHF	TGTGCCAGCAGCCAAGACCCGGGACAGGGTATGACCCAGCATTTT
.	TRBV2	.	TRBJ2-6	CASNWISGANVLTF	TGTGCCAGCAACTGGATCTCTGGGGCCAACGTCCTGACTTTC
TRBD2	TRBV6-5	few	TRBJ2-1	CASSDIAGAPYNEQFF	TGTGCCAGCAGTGACATAGCGGGGGCCCCCTACAATGAGCAGTTCTTC
.	TRBV4-1	few	TRBJ2-7	CASSLRPGPGEQYF	TGCGCCAGCAGCCTTCGACCGGGACCGGGGGAGCAGTACTTC
TRBD2	TRBV2	few	TRBJ2-5	CASWSGAGSKTQYF	TGTGCCAGCTGGAGCGGGGCGGGGTCCAAGACCCAGTACTTC
.	TRBV6-5	few	TRBJ1-6	CASSSNPTDPSPLHF	TGTGCCAGCAGTTCGAACCCGACGGACCCTTCACCCCTCCACTTT
.	TRBV4-3	few	TRBJ2-3	CASSQGVITDTQYF	TGCGCCAGCAGCCAAGGGGTCATCACAGATACGCAGTATTTT
TRBD1	TRBV5-1	.	TRBJ2-3	CASSTNRGDTQYF	TGCGCCAGCAGCACTAACAGGGGAGATACGCAGTATTTT
TRBD1	TRBV4-1	.	TRBJ2-7	CASSDGQGYEQYF	TGCGCCAGCAGCGACGGACAGGGGTACGAGCAGTACTTC
.	TRBV7-9	.	TRBJ2-5	CASSPILQETQYF	TGTGCCAGCAGCCCCATCCTCCAAGAGACCCAGTACTTC
.	TRBV12-3/TRBV12-4	many	TRBJ2-7	CASSEVTGYPYEQYF	TGTGCCAGCAGTGAGGTGACAGGATACCCCTACGAGCAGTACTTC
.	TRBV4-2	few	TRBJ1-2	CASSHLGIRGYTF	TGTGCCAGCAGCCACCTTGGGATTCGAGGCTACACCTTC
.	TRBV7-8	.	TRBJ2-5	CASSLMGHRLEETQYF	TGTGCCAGCAGCTTGATGGGACACCGACTCGAAGAGACCCAGTACTTC
.	TRBV7-8	few	TRBJ1-4	CASSLARRGGGEKLFF	TGTGCCAGCAGCTTAGCGCGGAGGGGAGGAGGTGAAAAACTGTTTTTT
.	TRBV5-1	.	TRBJ1-4	CASSPVPRANEKLFF	TGCGCCAGCAGCCCCGTTCCCCGAGCCAATGAAAAACTGTTTTTT
TRBD1	TRBV5-6	.	TRBJ2-3	CASSGQGQDTQYF	TGTGCCAGCAGCGGACAGGGTCAAGATACGCAGTATTTT
.	TRBV7-2	few	TRBJ2-3	CASSTIPWGRPRTDTQYF	TGTGCCAGCAGCACCATCCCTTGGGGCCGCCCCCGGACAGATACGCAGTATTTT
TRBD1	TRBV6-2/TRBV6-3	once	TRBJ1-5	CASHDRGPGQPQHF	TGTGCCAGCCATGACAGGGGGCCAGGTCAGCCCCAGCATTTT
.	TRBV19	.	TRBJ2-7	CASGGGEQYF	TGTGCCAGTGGCGGAGGCGAGCAGTACTTC
.	TRBV15	few	TRBJ1-6	CATSRDMGSSYNSPLHF	TGTGCCACCAGCAGAGATATGGGAAGCTCCTATAATTCACCCCTCCACTTT
.	TRBV12-3/TRBV12-4	.	TRBJ1-1	CASTEVGQAIEAFF	TGTGCCAGCACGGAAGTCGGACAAGCAATTGAAGCTTTCTTT
TRBD1	TRBV7-2	.	TRBJ1-5	CASSSRGRSQPQHF	TGTGCCAGCAGCTCCAGGGGGCGCAGTCAGCCCCAGCATTTT
TRBD2	TRBV28	.	TRBJ2-3	CASSPAGFSTDTQYF	TGTGCCAGCAGTCCAGCGGGGTTTAGCACAGATACGCAGTATTTT
.	TRBV7-6	.	TRBJ1-5	CASSLGTDDNQPQHF	TGTGCCAGCAGCTTAGGGACGGATGACAATCAGCCCCAGCATTTT
.	TRBV7-9	few	TRBJ1-3	CASSLSGVDTIYF	TGTGCCAGCAGCTTGTCAGGTGTCGACACCATATATTTT
.	TRBV7-2	many	TRBJ2-1	CASSQHAGREVNEQFF	TGTGCCAGCAGCCAGCACGCCGGGAGAGAGGTCAATGAGCAGTTCTTC
.	TRBV20-1	few	TRBJ1-3	CSARDPGQDSGNTIYF	TGCAGTGCTAGAGATCCGGGACAAGACTCTGGAAACACCATATATTTT